Presented here are 7 T cell receptor beta chains from one specimen sequenced in a study of PD-1 blockade in classical Hodgkin lymphoma (dated by TCRdb to 2020 to 2021). The time point label, as the study defines it: cycle 1 day 1 (C1D1), immediately before nivolumab initiation. Every trial patient had relapsed after autologous stem cell transplantation, and cohorts A, B and C differed in prior brentuximab vedotin exposure. The library relied on the immunoSEQ multiplex PCR assay. The clones in this table, taken by TCRdb from immuneACCESS, are in-frame only. Not every clone is retained; where verified, under half of the shortfall comes from an unresolved V gene, and the cause of the rest is unknown. The table for this sample lists around 40,000 clones; 78% of them were counted only once. The ten largest clonotypes hold about an eighth of the sample. Here the sequenced sample was peripheral blood mononuclear cells (PBMCs), taken at baseline. These receptors were collected from a human donor with classical Hodgkin lymphoma.

V gene TRBV6-5 combines with J gene TRBJ2-7, with D maybe TRBD1 (8 bases). Germline V gene lookup returns CDR1 MNHEY and CDR2 SVGAGI. V was trimmed by 6 bases and J by 6 bases, leaving 21 bases between them. This CDR3 spans 15 amino acids. The CDR3 DNA sequence: TGTGCCAGCAGCCTCCGATCGACAGGGGAGGGCGAGCAGTACTTC. Its translation is CASSLRSTGEGEQYF.

The V and J genes are TRBV11-2 and TRBJ2-1, with D possibly TRBD1 on 5 matching bases. The ends were cut back, 3 bases at V and 4 bases at J, with 10 bases in the middle. The CDR3 sequence is 14 residues long. Germline CDR1 reads SGHAT; CDR2 reads FQNNGV. The CDR3 bases are TGTGCCAGCAGCTTGAACAGACAGTACAATGAGCAGTTCTTC. This sequence encodes CASSLNRQYNEQFF. The variable domain in full, with the rest retrieved from reference TRBV11-2 and TRBJ2-1, is EAGVAQSPRYKIIEKRQSVAFWCNPISGHATLYWYQQILGQGPKLLIQFQNNGVVDDSQLPKDRFSAERLKGVDSTLKIQPAKLEDSAVYLCASSLNRQYNEQFFGPGTRLTVL.

The CDR3 here is CASSWTSGGYEQYF. The CDR3 DNA reads TGTGCCAGCAGTTGGACTAGCGGGGGCTACGAGCAGTACTTC. The V and J genes are TRBV6-5 and TRBJ2-7, with TRBD2 matching over 13 bases. Germline lookup yields CDR1 MNHEY and CDR2 SVGAGI. V lost 4 bases and J lost 3; bases outside the gene matches: 0. The CDR3 is 14 residues long.

This clone was observed a single time. This chain uses TRBV7-2 with TRBJ2-3, with D possibly being TRBD2 (7 bases). Per the germline V gene, CDR1 is SGHTA and CDR2 is FQGNSA. V was trimmed by 5 bases and J by 7 bases, leaving 16 bases between them. The CDR3 is made up of 14 amino acids. CDR3 sequence reads: CASSPAGAGYTQYF. The DNA of the CDR3 is TGTGCCAGCAGCCCCGCGGGGGCGGGGTATACGCAGTATTTT.

J is TRBJ2-1 and V is TRBV7-9; D ambiguous. The V end lost 0 bases, the J end lost 8 bases, and 11 bases lay between the germline ends. The length of the CDR3 is 14 residues. Germline CDR1 reads SEHNR; CDR2 reads FQNEAQ (reference sequence). The CDR3 DNA is TGTGCCAGCAGCTTAGCGTGGGCAGCCCATGAGCAGTTCTTC. It yields the protein CASSLAWAAHEQFF.

Turning to this clone: The limits of the CDR3 on the DNA are not certain, so only TCRdb's listed CDR3 is given. The chain joins TRBV6-5 to TRBJ2-2; the D segment call TRBD2 is taken from the table without a DNA check. Germline CDR1 is MNHEY and CDR2 is SVGAGI. The CDR3 length is 13 residues, termini included. CDR3 protein: CASSSSNTGELFF.

The V call is TRBV10-1, the J call TRBJ2-3; D unresolved. Germline V gene data show CDR1 as WNHNN and CDR2 as SYGVQD (reference sequence). Trimming stripped 2 bases from V and 2 bases from J, with 5 bases between. This CDR3 has 13 amino acids. The CDR3 bases are TGCGCCAGCAGTGAGCGAGCCACAGATACGCAGTATTTT. It encodes CASSERATDTQYF.